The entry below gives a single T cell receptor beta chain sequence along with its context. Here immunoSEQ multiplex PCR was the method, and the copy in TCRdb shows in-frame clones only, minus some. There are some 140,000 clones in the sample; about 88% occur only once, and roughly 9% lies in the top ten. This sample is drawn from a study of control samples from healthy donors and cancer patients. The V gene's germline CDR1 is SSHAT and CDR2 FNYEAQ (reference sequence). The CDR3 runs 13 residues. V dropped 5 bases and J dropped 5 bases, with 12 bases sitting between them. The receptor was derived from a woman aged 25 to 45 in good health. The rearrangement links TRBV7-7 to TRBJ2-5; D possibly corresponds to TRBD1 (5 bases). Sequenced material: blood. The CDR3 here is CASSEQDGETQYF. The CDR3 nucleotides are TGTGCCAGCAGCGAACAGGATGGGGAGACCCAGTACTTC.